This is a list of T cell receptor beta chains from one sample in a study of cytomegalovirus exposure and HLA in healthy donors. Clones were read by immunoSEQ multiplex PCR, and TCRdb kept only the in-frame ones, dropping some. The sample yields around 99,000 clones, over 75% seen once. What was sequenced was PBMCs. Receptor source: a male donor in good health and CMV-seronegative. Both conserved end residues are part of each CDR3. D genes are given only for firm matches. The listing skips clone size in some rows; elsewhere it reads once, few, many or a size class.

j_gene: TRBJ1-2
v_gene: TRBV5-5
d_gene: NA
abundance: NA
CDR3aa: CASSSRSYYGYTF
CDR3nt: TGTGCCAGCAGCTCCCGGTCCTACTATGGCTACACCTTC

j_gene: TRBJ2-2
v_gene: TRBV7-3
d_gene: TRBD2
abundance: few
CDR3aa: CASSLTPSGTNTGELFF
CDR3nt: TGTGCCAGCAGCTTAACCCCTAGCGGGACGAACACCGGGGAGCTGTTTTTT

j_gene: TRBJ2-2
v_gene: TRBV9
d_gene: NA
abundance: once
CDR3aa: CASSEGGGSGELFF
CDR3nt: TGTGCCAGCAGTGAGGGAGGGGGTTCCGGGGAGCTGTTTTTT

j_gene: TRBJ2-7
v_gene: TRBV11-1
d_gene: TRBD1
abundance: NA
CDR3aa: CASSYYTPPGTEAYEQYF
CDR3nt: TGTGCCAGCAGCTACTACACTCCCCCCGGGACAGAAGCCTACGAGCAGTACTTC

j_gene: TRBJ2-1
v_gene: TRBV30
d_gene: TRBD2
abundance: NA
CDR3aa: CAWSVLAGGYNEQFF
CDR3nt: TGTGCCTGGAGTGTACTAGCGGGAGGGTACAATGAGCAGTTCTTC

j_gene: TRBJ1-1
v_gene: TRBV11-2
d_gene: TRBD1
abundance: NA
CDR3aa: CASSPDRGGTEAFF
CDR3nt: TGTGCCAGCAGCCCGGACAGGGGTGGCACTGAAGCTTTCTTT

j_gene: TRBJ2-6
v_gene: TRBV9
d_gene: NA
abundance: NA
CDR3aa: CASSVIGGSSSGANVLTF
CDR3nt: TGTGCCAGCAGCGTAATAGGCGGCAGCAGCTCTGGGGCCAACGTCCTGACTTTC

j_gene: TRBJ1-4
v_gene: TRBV18
d_gene: NA
abundance: few
CDR3aa: CATCRGWGEKLFF
CDR3nt: TGTGCCACCTGTAGGGGCTGGGGTGAAAAACTGTTTTTT

j_gene: TRBJ2-2
v_gene: TRBV4-1
d_gene: TRBD2
abundance: NA
CDR3aa: CASSQERIASGSGGELFF
CDR3nt: TGCGCCAGCAGCCAAGAGCGTATCGCTAGCGGGAGCGGCGGGGAGCTGTTTTTT

j_gene: TRBJ2-5
v_gene: TRBV28
d_gene: TRBD1
abundance: NA
CDR3aa: CASSSGGSQETQYF
CDR3nt: TGTGCCAGCAGTTCAGGGGGCAGCCAAGAGACCCAGTACTTC

j_gene: TRBJ1-1
v_gene: TRBV7-2
d_gene: NA
abundance: NA
CDR3aa: CASSLWQNTEAFF
CDR3nt: TGTGCCAGCAGCTTATGGCAGAACACTGAAGCTTTCTTT

j_gene: TRBJ1-2
v_gene: TRBV7-9
d_gene: TRBD1
abundance: few
CDR3aa: CASSLPDRGGYGYTF
CDR3nt: TGTGCCAGCAGCTTACCCGACAGGGGCGGCTATGGCTACACCTTC

j_gene: TRBJ1-4
v_gene: TRBV7-9
d_gene: NA
abundance: once
CDR3aa: CASSPSRSTNEKLFF
CDR3nt: TGTGCCAGCAGCCCGAGCCGCTCAACTAATGAAAAACTGTTTTTT

j_gene: TRBJ1-2
v_gene: TRBV5-6
d_gene: NA
abundance: NA
CDR3aa: CASSLNTGHGYTF
CDR3nt: TGTGCCAGCAGCTTGAATACAGGACATGGCTACACCTTC

j_gene: TRBJ2-1
v_gene: TRBV6-5
d_gene: NA
abundance: NA
CDR3aa: CASRKGLRNEQFF
CDR3nt: TGTGCCAGCAGAAAGGGACTCAGAAATGAGCAGTTCTTC

j_gene: TRBJ2-1
v_gene: TRBV28
d_gene: NA
abundance: NA
CDR3aa: CASSAGTLYNEQFF
CDR3nt: TGTGCCAGCAGTGCCGGGACACTCTACAATGAGCAGTTCTTC

j_gene: TRBJ2-7
v_gene: TRBV7-2
d_gene: TRBD1
abundance: NA
CDR3aa: CASSLGDSYYEQYF
CDR3nt: TGTGCCAGCAGCTTAGGGGACAGCTACTACGAGCAGTACTTC

j_gene: TRBJ2-3
v_gene: TRBV13
d_gene: NA
abundance: few
CDR3aa: CASSRQRRRWANFADTQYF
CDR3nt: TGTGCCAGCAGCCGACAGAGACGTAGGTGGGCAAACTTTGCGGATACGCAGTATTTT

j_gene: TRBJ1-4
v_gene: TRBV4-2
d_gene: NA
abundance: NA
CDR3aa: CASSQGWGGEKLFF
CDR3nt: TGTGCCAGCAGCCAAGGTTGGGGGGGCGAAAAACTGTTTTTT

j_gene: TRBJ1-2
v_gene: TRBV7-9
d_gene: TRBD1
abundance: NA
CDR3aa: CASAGTAAGGYTF
CDR3nt: TGTGCCAGCGCCGGGACAGCGGCGGGTGGCTACACCTTC

j_gene: TRBJ2-7
v_gene: TRBV5-4
d_gene: NA
abundance: NA
CDR3aa: CASKKLLEGGLSYEQYF
CDR3nt: TGTGCCAGCAAGAAGCTTCTCGAAGGGGGTCTTTCCTACGAGCAGTACTTC

j_gene: TRBJ2-5
v_gene: TRBV5-1
d_gene: TRBD2
abundance: NA
CDR3aa: CASSRLGLDGETQYF
CDR3nt: TGCGCCAGCAGCCGCTTAGGACTAGATGGGGAGACCCAGTACTTC

j_gene: TRBJ2-1
v_gene: TRBV7-8
d_gene: NA
abundance: once
CDR3aa: CASSRTEGPYNEQFF
CDR3nt: TGTGCCAGCAGCCGGACGGAGGGCCCCTACAATGAGCAGTTCTTC

j_gene: TRBJ1-5
v_gene: TRBV19
d_gene: TRBD1
abundance: NA
CDR3aa: CASSRGQTNQPQHF
CDR3nt: TGTGCCAGTAGTAGGGGACAGACAAATCAGCCCCAGCATTTT

j_gene: TRBJ2-7
v_gene: TRBV9
d_gene: TRBD1
abundance: NA
CDR3aa: CASSVGPPRDRGYEQYF
CDR3nt: TGTGCCAGCAGCGTAGGCCCCCCCCGGGACAGGGGCTACGAGCAGTACTTC

j_gene: TRBJ1-2
v_gene: TRBV2
d_gene: TRBD1
abundance: NA
CDR3aa: CASSLPPGQGGYGYTF
CDR3nt: TGTGCCAGCAGTCTTCCTCCCGGACAGGGAGGTTATGGCTACACCTTC

j_gene: TRBJ2-3
v_gene: TRBV6-5
d_gene: TRBD1
abundance: NA
CDR3aa: CASRRQGQLTDTQYF
CDR3nt: TGTGCCAGCAGGAGACAGGGCCAACTCACAGATACGCAGTATTTT

j_gene: TRBJ1-5
v_gene: TRBV30
d_gene: TRBD1
abundance: NA
CDR3aa: CAWSPWTGNSNQPQHF
CDR3nt: TGTGCCTGGAGCCCGTGGACAGGTAATAGCAATCAGCCCCAGCATTTT

j_gene: TRBJ1-5
v_gene: TRBV25-1
d_gene: NA
abundance: few
CDR3aa: CASSDTGSIKSQHF
CDR3nt: TGTGCCAGCAGTGATACCGGGAGTATCAAGTCCCAGCATTTT

j_gene: TRBJ1-1
v_gene: TRBV2
d_gene: TRBD1
abundance: NA
CDR3aa: CASTQGQVETEAFF
CDR3nt: TGTGCCAGCACCCAAGGACAGGTAGAAACTGAAGCTTTCTTT

j_gene: TRBJ1-2
v_gene: TRBV13
d_gene: TRBD1
abundance: few
CDR3aa: CASSFRMQGARYGYTF
CDR3nt: TGTGCCAGCAGCTTCAGAATGCAGGGGGCTCGGTATGGCTACACCTTC

j_gene: TRBJ2-3
v_gene: TRBV7-2
d_gene: TRBD2
abundance: NA
CDR3aa: CASSFNDIAGVSDTQYF
CDR3nt: TGTGCCAGCAGCTTCAATGACATAGCGGGAGTCTCGGATACGCAGTATTTT

j_gene: TRBJ2-2
v_gene: TRBV5-4
d_gene: TRBD1
abundance: NA
CDR3aa: CASSWGTAKNTGELFF
CDR3nt: TGTGCCAGCAGCTGGGGGACAGCAAAGAACACCGGGGAGCTGTTTTTT

j_gene: TRBJ2-7
v_gene: TRBV4-1
d_gene: NA
abundance: NA
CDR3aa: CASSQDLRSEQYF
CDR3nt: TGCGCCAGCAGCCAAGATTTGAGGAGCGAGCAGTACTTC

j_gene: TRBJ2-5
v_gene: TRBV6-6
d_gene: TRBD2
abundance: NA
CDR3aa: CASSPGLAGERETQYF
CDR3nt: TGTGCCAGCAGCCCGGGACTAGCGGGAGAGAGAGAGACCCAGTACTTC

j_gene: TRBJ2-3
v_gene: TRBV7-9
d_gene: TRBD2
abundance: NA
CDR3aa: CASSHPGTSGRGYF
CDR3nt: TGTGCCAGCAGCCATCCCGGGACTAGCGGGAGAGGGTATTTT

j_gene: TRBJ1-1
v_gene: TRBV10-2
d_gene: NA
abundance: few
CDR3aa: CASSGSGVAEAFF
CDR3nt: TGCGCCAGCAGTGGGAGCGGGGTGGCTGAAGCTTTCTTT

j_gene: TRBJ1-5
v_gene: TRBV6-1
d_gene: NA
abundance: NA
CDR3aa: CASSLGRGGQPQHF
CDR3nt: TGTGCCAGCAGCTTGGGCAGGGGAGGGCAGCCCCAGCATTTT

j_gene: TRBJ2-3
v_gene: TRBV6-5
d_gene: TRBD2
abundance: NA
CDR3aa: CASSIIAGRTDTQYF
CDR3nt: TGTGCCAGCAGTATCATAGCGGGACGCACAGATACGCAGTATTTT

j_gene: TRBJ2-4
v_gene: TRBV18
d_gene: TRBD1
abundance: NA
CDR3aa: CASSREGTGGKNIQYF
CDR3nt: TGTGCCAGCTCGCGCGAAGGGACAGGGGGAAAAAACATTCAGTACTTC

j_gene: TRBJ2-7
v_gene: TRBV7-9
d_gene: NA
abundance: once
CDR3aa: CASSLVGEGGSYEQYF
CDR3nt: TGTGCCAGCAGCTTAGTTGGGGAGGGGGGCTCCTACGAGCAGTACTTC

j_gene: TRBJ1-4
v_gene: TRBV2
d_gene: TRBD1
abundance: NA
CDR3aa: CAADRGLGNEKLFF
CDR3nt: TGTGCCGCGGACAGGGGGCTAGGTAATGAAAAACTGTTTTTT

j_gene: TRBJ2-7
v_gene: TRBV5-6
d_gene: TRBD1
abundance: NA
CDR3aa: CASSLEGQGDEQYF
CDR3nt: TGTGCCAGCAGCTTGGAGGGACAGGGAGACGAGCAGTACTTC

j_gene: TRBJ2-5
v_gene: TRBV21-1
d_gene: NA
abundance: NA
CDR3aa: CASRPGQARLATQLRETQYF
CDR3nt: TGTGCCAGCAGACCCGGACAGGCTAGACTAGCGACACAACTCAGGGAGACCCAGTACTTC

j_gene: TRBJ2-1
v_gene: TRBV7-6
d_gene: TRBD2
abundance: NA
CDR3aa: CASLPPGLAANEQFF
CDR3nt: TGTGCCAGCCTCCCCCCGGGACTAGCGGCCAATGAGCAGTTCTTC

j_gene: TRBJ2-1
v_gene: TRBV27
d_gene: TRBD2
abundance: NA
CDR3aa: CASSRGTSRYNEQFF
CDR3nt: TGTGCCAGCAGTCGCGGGACTAGCAGGTACAATGAGCAGTTCTTC

j_gene: TRBJ2-1
v_gene: TRBV18
d_gene: TRBD2
abundance: NA
CDR3aa: CASSPEKLAGLDEQFF
CDR3nt: TGTGCCAGCTCACCCGAAAAACTAGCGGGATTGGATGAGCAGTTCTTC

j_gene: TRBJ1-2
v_gene: TRBV18
d_gene: TRBD1
abundance: NA
CDR3aa: CASSLWDRVGYGYTF
CDR3nt: TGTGCCAGCTCACTCTGGGACAGGGTGGGCTATGGCTACACCTTC

j_gene: TRBJ1-2
v_gene: TRBV29-1
d_gene: TRBD1
abundance: NA
CDR3aa: CSVRSDGQERYGYTF
CDR3nt: TGCAGCGTTAGGAGTGATGGACAGGAGAGATATGGCTACACCTTC

j_gene: TRBJ1-1
v_gene: TRBV7-2
d_gene: NA
abundance: NA
CDR3aa: CASSLGQNTEAFF
CDR3nt: TGTGCCAGCAGCTTAGGACAGAACACTGAAGCTTTCTTT

j_gene: TRBJ2-7
v_gene: TRBV27
d_gene: TRBD1
abundance: NA
CDR3aa: CASSTDRGFSYEQYF
CDR3nt: TGTGCCAGCAGTACAGACAGGGGGTTTTCCTACGAGCAGTACTTC

j_gene: TRBJ2-2
v_gene: TRBV14
d_gene: TRBD2
abundance: once
CDR3aa: CASSQLLLAGGVGELFF
CDR3nt: TGTGCCAGCAGCCAACTCCTTCTAGCGGGAGGTGTCGGGGAGCTGTTTTTT

j_gene: TRBJ2-5
v_gene: TRBV5-4
d_gene: TRBD1
abundance: NA
CDR3aa: CASSKQGILQETQYF
CDR3nt: TGTGCCAGCAGCAAACAGGGGATACTCCAAGAGACCCAGTACTTC

j_gene: TRBJ2-1
v_gene: TRBV19
d_gene: NA
abundance: once
CDR3aa: CASSEQLYNEQFF
CDR3nt: TGTGCCAGTAGTGAACAGCTCTACAATGAGCAGTTCTTC

j_gene: TRBJ2-5
v_gene: TRBV7-9
d_gene: TRBD1
abundance: NA
CDR3aa: CASSLTKTGEETQYF
CDR3nt: TGTGCCAGCAGCTTAACAAAAACAGGGGAAGAGACCCAGTACTTC

j_gene: TRBJ2-5
v_gene: TRBV2
d_gene: TRBD2
abundance: NA
CDR3aa: CASSWLSGTETQYF
CDR3nt: TGTGCCAGCAGTTGGCTTAGCGGGACGGAGACCCAGTACTTC

j_gene: TRBJ2-3
v_gene: TRBV29-1
d_gene: NA
abundance: NA
CDR3aa: CSVERGDRGTDTQYF
CDR3nt: TGCAGCGTTGAGAGGGGGGACAGAGGGACAGATACGCAGTATTTT

j_gene: TRBJ1-2
v_gene: TRBV7-2
d_gene: TRBD1
abundance: NA
CDR3aa: CASSLALRDSTSYGYTF
CDR3nt: TGTGCCAGCAGCTTAGCGCTCAGGGACAGTACGTCGTATGGCTACACCTTC

j_gene: TRBJ2-3
v_gene: TRBV5-6
d_gene: TRBD2
abundance: few
CDR3aa: CASSLSSGSPDTQYF
CDR3nt: TGTGCCAGCAGCTTGAGCAGCGGGAGCCCAGATACGCAGTATTTT

j_gene: TRBJ1-1
v_gene: TRBV5-5
d_gene: TRBD1
abundance: NA
CDR3aa: CASSPQGAEAFF
CDR3nt: TGTGCCAGCAGCCCGCAGGGGGCTGAAGCTTTCTTT